The rows below give T cell receptor beta chains drawn from one sample of a study of blood T cell repertoires in COVID-19. Profiling relied on immunoSEQ multiplex PCR, and the TCRdb table lists in-frame clones only, not all of them. The sample has 80,000 or so clones; approximately 80% are singletons. Source material: peripheral blood. All receptors come from a woman of 80 years or more with acute or convalescent COVID-19. The CDR3 runs from the conserved cysteine through the conserved F or W. The order of the fields is V gene, D gene, J gene, clone size, CDR3 DNA, CDR3 protein. The D gene is left open where the match is weak. Part of the rows lack a size; the others show once, few, many or a class for expanded clones.

TRBV2	-	TRBJ1-5	few	TGTGCCAGTTCGGCGGGGGGAGCGAGCAATCAGCCCCAGCATTTT	CASSAGGASNQPQHF
TRBV5-4	-	TRBJ2-4	-	TGTGCCAGCACCATAGATGGCAAAAACATTCAGTACTTC	CASTIDGKNIQYF
TRBV6-2/TRBV6-3	TRBD1	TRBJ1-5	-	TGTGCCAGCAGTAGTCGACAGGGGGGTAGCAATCAGCCCCAGCATTTT	CASSSRQGGSNQPQHF
TRBV5-5	TRBD1	TRBJ1-6	-	TGTGCCAGCAGCTGGGGACAGGGGGCTGTTTCACCCCTCCACTTT	CASSWGQGAVSPLHF
TRBV11-3	TRBD1	TRBJ1-5	-	TGTGCCAGCAGCTTGGGACAGGGGGCAGGTCAGCCCCAGCATTTT	CASSLGQGAGQPQHF
TRBV10-1	-	TRBJ1-1	-	TGCGCCAGCAGTGTTTCATTCAACACTGAAGCTTTCTTT	CASSVSFNTEAFF
TRBV5-1	TRBD1	TRBJ1-3	-	TGCGCCAGCAGCCGGAACTCAGGGGGCTCTGGAAACACCATATATTTT	CASSRNSGGSGNTIYF
TRBV19	TRBD2	TRBJ2-1	-	TGTGCCAGTCACACGGGGGGTGTAAGCTCCTACAATGAGCAGTTCTTC	CASHTGGVSSYNEQFF
TRBV6-5	TRBD1	TRBJ2-7	-	TGTGCCAGCAGCTCAGGGGGCCTCGGCTCCTACGAGCAGTACTTC	CASSSGGLGSYEQYF
TRBV6-5	-	TRBJ1-1	-	TGTGCCAGCAGTAGTCAGGGGCGAATGAACACTGAAGCTTTCTTT	CASSSQGRMNTEAFF
TRBV2	TRBD2	TRBJ2-1	-	TGTGCCAGCAGTCCCGGGACTAGCGGTTACAATGAGCAGTTCTTC	CASSPGTSGYNEQFF
TRBV6-1	-	TRBJ2-1	once	TGTGCCAGCAGTTGTCCCTTAGGGGGTTGTGAGCAGTTCTTC	CASSCPLGGCEQFF
TRBV5-1	-	TRBJ2-3	-	TGCGCCAGCAGATTTACAGGACAACCCACAGATACGCAGTATTTT	CASRFTGQPTDTQYF
TRBV4-1	-	TRBJ1-5	few	TGCGCCAGCAGCCAAGTGGGGGGAAGCAATCAGCCCCAGCATTTT	CASSQVGGSNQPQHF
TRBV20-1	-	TRBJ1-2	-	TGCAGTGTCGGGGGGCAGAATGGCTACACCTTC	CSVGGQNGYTF
TRBV30	TRBD2	TRBJ2-1	-	TGTGCCTGGGGGGGGAGCGGGGGGGCGGAGTATGAGCAGTTCTTC	CAWGGSGGAEYEQFF
TRBV6-5	TRBD1	TRBJ2-2	-	TGTGCCAGCAGTAGGACAGGGGGGGACACCGGGGAGCTGTTTTTT	CASSRTGGDTGELFF
TRBV19	TRBD1	TRBJ1-6	-	TGTGCCAGTAGTACCACCGGGACAGGGACTGGTTCACCCCTCCACTTT	CASSTTGTGTGSPLHF
TRBV5-4	TRBD1	TRBJ1-4	-	TGTGCCAGCAGCTTGGCAGGGGGCGAATCTCTCATCAATGAAAAACTGTTTTTT	CASSLAGGESLINEKLFF
TRBV24-1	TRBD2	TRBJ2-3	-	TGTGCCACCAGTGATTTTGGCGGGGGGCCCGCAGATACGCAGTATTTT	CATSDFGGGPADTQYF
TRBV20-1	TRBD2	TRBJ2-1	-	TGCAGTGCTAGTCCCAGCGGGGGGGCATATGAGCAGTTCTTC	CSASPSGGAYEQFF
TRBV3-1/TRBV3-2	-	TRBJ1-1	once	TGTGCCAGCAGCCAAGAGAAACAATATCTGAACACTGAAGCTTTCTTT	CASSQEKQYLNTEAFF
TRBV27	TRBD1	TRBJ1-1	-	TGTGCCAGCAGTCTAACCGGGACAGGGGGCACTGAAGCTTTCTTT	CASSLTGTGGTEAFF
TRBV19	TRBD1	TRBJ2-7	-	TGTGCCAGTAGTTTACCCGGACAGGCCCGCTCCTACGAGCAGTACTTC	CASSLPGQARSYEQYF
TRBV24-1	TRBD2	TRBJ2-3	-	TGTGCCACCAGTGACCCCCGGACTAGCGGGGGGCTACGCACAGATACGCAGTATTTT	CATSDPRTSGGLRTDTQYF
TRBV10-3	-	TRBJ1-2	-	TGTGCCATCAAAGGCGGGCGTGTGAACTATGGCTACACCTTC	CAIKGGRVNYGYTF
TRBV6-5	-	TRBJ1-4	-	TGTGCCAGCAGTTACTCGGGCACCCTCGGTGAAAAACTGTTTTTT	CASSYSGTLGEKLFF
TRBV13	TRBD1	TRBJ2-3	-	TGTGCCAGCAGCCCCCGGACAGGGTTCGCAGATACGCAGTATTTT	CASSPRTGFADTQYF
TRBV5-1	-	TRBJ2-3	-	TGCGCCAGCAAATCCGGGGGGCAGGGCACAGATACGCAGTATTTT	CASKSGGQGTDTQYF
TRBV10-3	TRBD1	TRBJ1-5	-	TGTGCCATCAGTGACTCCGACAGGGGGAGCAATCAGCCCCAGCATTTT	CAISDSDRGSNQPQHF
TRBV6-6	-	TRBJ1-2	once	TGTGCCAGCAGTCGTTGGGGCAGGGGTTCCGCTAACTATGGCTACACCTTC	CASSRWGRGSANYGYTF
TRBV18	TRBD1	TRBJ2-5	once	TGTGCCAGCTCACCAGGGACAGAAGAGACCCAGTACTTC	CASSPGTEETQYF
TRBV11-3	-	TRBJ2-7	-	TGTGCCAGCAGCTTGACACCAAACGAGCAGTACTTC	CASSLTPNEQYF
TRBV6-5	TRBD1	TRBJ1-4	-	TGTGCCAGCAGTTCCCGGGACAGGGGGCTCAATGAAAAACTGTTTTTT	CASSSRDRGLNEKLFF
TRBV27	TRBD2	TRBJ2-7	-	TGTGCCAGCAGTTTACAGCGGGGGGGCGACGAGCAGTACTTC	CASSLQRGGDEQYF
TRBV5-8	-	TRBJ1-6	-	TGTGCCAGCAGCACAGGAAAATCTAATTCACCCCTCCACTTT	CASSTGKSNSPLHF
TRBV30	-	TRBJ1-5	few	TGTGCCTGGAGTGCTACATCGAGGGGCAATCAGCCCCAGCATTTT	CAWSATSRGNQPQHF
TRBV15	-	TRBJ1-1	-	TGTGCCACCAGCAGAGATGGGCAGGGGAGTACTGAAGCTTTCTTT	CATSRDGQGSTEAFF
TRBV7-3	TRBD2	TRBJ2-1	few	TGTGCCAGCAGCTTAACGGCCGTTGGCGGGGGGACTGAGCAGTTCTTC	CASSLTAVGGGTEQFF
TRBV7-8	TRBD1	TRBJ2-1	-	TGTGCCAGCAGGAGACAGGGTGGGAATGAGCAGTTCTTC	CASRRQGGNEQFF
TRBV10-3	TRBD1	TRBJ1-3	-	TGTGCCATCAGTGAGTCGAACAGGGGGAACACCATATATTTT	CAISESNRGNTIYF
TRBV19	-	TRBJ2-2	-	TGTGCCAGTAGTACTAGCGTAACCGGGGAGCTGTTTTTT	CASSTSVTGELFF
TRBV5-5	-	TRBJ1-6	-	TGTGCCAGCAGCGGGGCTAGGTTAAGCTCCTATAATTCACCCCTCCACTTT	CASSGARLSSYNSPLHF
TRBV7-2	-	TRBJ2-4	few	TGTGCCAGCAGACCGCGCGGTGCCAAAAACATTCAGTACTTC	CASRPRGAKNIQYF
TRBV12-3/TRBV12-4	-	TRBJ1-2	-	TGTGCCAGCAGTGGGGGGACGCGGGGCTACACCTTC	CASSGGTRGYTF
TRBV12-3/TRBV12-4	-	TRBJ1-1	few	TGTGCCAGCACCCTCTATTCCGCTACTGAAGCTTTCTTT	CASTLYSATEAFF
TRBV27	TRBD1	TRBJ1-2	-	TGTGCCAGCAGTCCAGGACAGGGTGCCTATGGCTACACCTTC	CASSPGQGAYGYTF
TRBV28	-	TRBJ2-7	-	TGTGCCAGCAGCTCTACAGGGCCCGAGCAGTACTTC	CASSSTGPEQYF
TRBV7-9	TRBD2	TRBJ2-5	-	TGTGCCAGCAGCTTAGGGTCGGCTAGCGGGGGTTGGAGTGAGACCCAGTACTTC	CASSLGSASGGWSETQYF
TRBV19	-	TRBJ2-2	-	TGTGCCAGTAGTGTTGCGGGGGCTACCGGGGAGCTGTTTTTT	CASSVAGATGELFF
TRBV6-5	-	TRBJ1-4	-	TGTGCCAGCAGAGGAGACAGGCCGCATGAAAAACTGTTTTTT	CASRGDRPHEKLFF
TRBV27	TRBD1	TRBJ1-5	-	TGTGCCAGCAGTTTAGGGACAGGGGGCAATCAGCCCCAGCATTTT	CASSLGTGGNQPQHF
TRBV3-1/TRBV3-2	-	TRBJ2-7	-	TGTGCCAGCAGCCAAGTTCCCCTATATGAGCAGTACTTC	CASSQVPLYEQYF
TRBV27	TRBD2	TRBJ2-3	once	TGTGCCAGCAGTCAAGACCCCGGACTAGCGGGGGTCACAGATACGCAGTATTTT	CASSQDPGLAGVTDTQYF
TRBV19	TRBD1	TRBJ2-7	-	TGTGCCAGTAGCCTGGACAGGGGGACTTACGAGCAGTACTTC	CASSLDRGTYEQYF